These 25 T cell receptor beta chains share one sample of origin, sequenced in a study of T cells in Graves' hyperthyroidism and ophthalmopathy. Amplification yielded TCR beta CDR3 regions, with RNA transcripts as the source. Initially, a first-round RT-PCR of the TCR CDR3 employed the HTBI primer set. TCRdb reprocessed the multiplex PCR reads via MiXCR and lists one record per CDR3 protein. The sample has 500,000 to 650,000 distinct CDR3 sequences, around 13% seen once; the top ten hold about 14%. Material: blood. These receptors all come from a woman between 40 and 50 years old with Graves' hyperthyroidism.

This clonotype was recorded many times. This sequence joins TRBV28 and TRBJ1-2; 11 bases match TRBD1. Germline V gives CDR1 MDHEN, CDR2 SYDVKM. The CDR3 runs to 15 residues. The trim removed 6 bases at V and 4 bases at J, leaving 7 bases unmatched. The CDR3 sequence: CASSTGTGGIYGYTF. The CDR3 coding sequence is TGTGCCAGCAGCACCGGGACAGGGGGTATCTATGGCTACACCTTC.

This clonotype was detected ten times or more. V gene TRBV6-2 or TRBV6-3 combines with J gene TRBJ1-2; 7 bases align to TRBD1. CDR1 and CDR2 (germline): MNHEY, SVGEGT. The CDR3 consists of 16 residues. Unmatched junction bases numbered 14, after V lost 2 bases and J lost 8 bases. The CDR3 DNA follows: TGTGCCAGCAGTTACACTCACGTTACAGGGGATGGCGGCTACACCTTC. Translating it yields CASSYTHVTGDGGYTF.

This chain uses TRBV7-8 with TRBJ1-4, with 8 nucleotides matching TRBD1. V shed 3 bases and J 5 bases; nucleotides not matched to a gene: 11. This CDR3 has 17 residues. The V gene's germline CDR1 is SGHVS and CDR2 FQNEAQ. CDR3 amino acids: CASSLPPGQGINEKLFF. CDR3 DNA sequence: TGTGCCAGCAGCTTGCCCCCCGGACAGGGCATAAATGAAAAACTGTTTTTT.

This clonotype was observed many times. J is TRBJ2-7 and V is TRBV30; D is undetermined. Germline lookup yields CDR1 GTSNPN and CDR2 SVGIG (reference sequence). Trimming removed 0 bases at V and 5 bases at J, with 8 bases between. The CDR3 spans 12 residues. The CDR3 spells CAWSVLSHEQYF. The CDR3 bases are TGTGCCTGGAGTGTACTGAGCCACGAGCAGTACTTC.

This clonotype has a count of ten or more. CDR3 bases: TGCAGTGCCCCCCGGGACAGGGGGACCTACGAGCAGTACTTC. This sequence encodes CSAPRDRGTYEQYF. V usage is TRBV20-1 and J usage is TRBJ2-7; 11 bases agree with TRBD1. The CDR3 loop spans 14 amino acids. Germline CDR1 reads DFQATT; CDR2 reads SNEGSKA (reference sequence). V trimming: 6 bases; J trimming: 2 bases; junction bases outside the gene matches: 6.

This clonotype has just a few counts. This rearrangement joins TRBV4-1 to TRBJ1-1; possibly TRBD1 for D (6 bases). The CDR3 covers 16 residues. Looked up from germline, CDR1 is MGHRA and CDR2 is YSYEKL. V was clipped by 1 base and J by 4 bases, with 16 bases between them. The CDR3 nucleotides are TGCGCCAGCAGCCAAGGGAACAGGGCTGAGGGCACTGAAGCTTTCTTT. It is translated as CASSQGNRAEGTEAFF.

This clonotype was observed at least ten times. The chain employs TRBV12-3 or TRBV12-4 and TRBJ2-7; 7 bases match TRBD2. V shed 0 bases and J 5 bases; nucleotides not matched to a gene: 22. The CDR3 runs 20 residues. For the CDR3, the DNA is TGTGCCAGCAGTTTAGCGCGCCGGGGAGGGCTAAGTAGGGCAGAGAACGAGCAGTACTTC. Protein sequence: CASSLARRGGLSRAENEQYF.

This clonotype was seen at least ten times. The genes are TRBV5-1 and TRBJ2-7; D is uncertain. The CDR3 runs 15 residues. CDR1 is SGHRS, CDR2 YFSETQ, per germline. V was cut by 0 bases and J by 1 base, with 11 bases left in between. The CDR3 reads CASSLGPRDSYEQYF. CDR3 DNA: TGCGCCAGCAGCTTGGGGCCCAGAGATTCCTACGAGCAGTACTTC.

This clonotype appeared a few times. A read error is possible here, since a much larger clone lies one base away. The chain uses TRBV7-8 and TRBJ2-3; 7 bases agree with TRBD2. This CDR3 has 16 residues. The V gene's germline CDR1 is SGHVS and CDR2 FQNEAQ. Trimming at V came to 5 bases and at J to 0 bases, leaving 8 bases not matched to a gene. CDR3 bases: TGTGCCAGCAGCGTCCTAGCGGTTGTCAGCACAGATACGCAGTATTTT. Its translation: CASSVLAVVSTDTQYF. The full variable domain, in which reference TRBV7-8 and TRBJ2-3 provide the parts outside the CDR3, is GAGVSQSPRYKVAKRGQDVALRCDPISGHVSLFWYQQALGQGPEFLTYFQNEAQLDKSGLPSDRFFAERPEGSVSTLKIQRTQQEDSAVYLCASSVLAVVSTDTQYFGPGTRLTVL.

This clonotype was counted many times. V is TRBV10-3 and J is TRBJ1-2, with 10 nucleotides matching TRBD1. The CDR3 sequence is 15 residues long. The V segment lost 8 bases and the J segment 4 bases; nucleotides outside the gene matches: 10. Per germline, CDR1 ENHRY and CDR2 SYGVKD. Here the CDR3 reads CAIGDRTGGGYGYTF. The CDR3 DNA is TGTGCCATCGGGGACAGGACAGGGGGAGGCTATGGCTACACCTTC.

This clonotype came up many times. The chain links TRBV7-9 to TRBJ2-7; D not certain. CDR3 size: 14 residues. The germline V gene encodes CDR1 SEHNR and CDR2 FQNEAQ (reference sequence). V lost 5 bases and J lost 0, with 11 bases in between. The CDR3 spells CASSTYNSSYEQYF. The CDR3 nucleotides read TGTGCCAGCAGCACTTACAACAGCTCCTACGAGCAGTACTTC.

This chain links TRBV5-1 with TRBJ1-6; no reliable D call. With 3 bases removed from V and 5 bases from J, the gap between germline ends came to 12 bases. The CDR3 loop spans 15 amino acids. Germline V gives CDR1 SGHRS, CDR2 YFSETQ. The CDR3 sequence: CASSSRTDDNSPLHF. Written as DNA, the CDR3 is TGCGCCAGCAGCTCCCGGACTGACGATAATTCACCCCTCCACTTT. Full variable domain (outside the CDR3, taken from reference TRBV5-1 and TRBJ1-6): KAGVTQTPRYLIKTRGQQVTLSCSPISGHRSVSWYQQTPGQGLQFLFEYFSETQRNKGNFPGRFSGRQFSNSRSEMNVSTLELGDSALYLCASSSRTDDNSPLHFGNGTRLTVT.

J is TRBJ1-3 and V is TRBV7-8; D unclear. Trimming left V 1 base short and J 0 bases short, with 7 bases between. The CDR3 sequence is 15 residues long. Germline V gives CDR1 SGHVS, CDR2 FQNEAQ. CDR3 amino acids: CASSLVADSGNTIYF. The CDR3 DNA reads as TGTGCCAGCAGCTTAGTAGCAGACTCTGGAAACACCATATATTTT. Full variable domain (remainder filled in from reference TRBV7-8 and TRBJ1-3): GAGVSQSPRYKVAKRGQDVALRCDPISGHVSLFWYQQALGQGPEFLTYFQNEAQLDKSGLPSDRFFAERPEGSVSTLKIQRTQQEDSAVYLCASSLVADSGNTIYFGEGSWLTVV.

Ten or more counts support this clonotype. This sequence joins TRBV5-5 and TRBJ1-2; TRBD1 might be the D (5 bases). The CDR3 is 16 residues long. Germline V gives CDR1 SGHKS, CDR2 YYEKEE (reference sequence). Trimming shortened V by 0 bases and J by 7 bases, and 19 bases separated the two germline ends. The CDR3 loop is CASSLGALTGKGGYTF. CDR3 nucleotides: TGTGCCAGCAGCTTGGGCGCTCTTACAGGAAAAGGTGGCTACACCTTC. The variable domain in full, completed from reference TRBV5-5 and TRBJ1-2, reads DAGVTQSPTHLIKTRGQQVTLRCSPISGHKSVSWYQQVLGQGPQFIFQYYEKEERGRGNFPDRFSARQFPNYSSELNVNALLLGDSALYLCASSLGALTGKGGYTFGSGTRLTVV.

Many counts were recorded for this clonotype. The V and J genes are TRBV2 and TRBJ2-5; weak D call: TRBD1 (6 bases). The CDR3 consists of 13 residues. The V end was cut by 8 bases, the J end by 13 bases, with 23 bases between. From germline, CDR1 is SNHLY and CDR2 FYNNEI. The CDR3 sequence: CASSLLQGREPYF. CDR3 nucleotides: TGTGCCAGCTCGCTCTTACAGGGCCGAGAACCGTACTTC.

This clonotype was recorded a few times. The V gene is TRBV25-1, the J gene TRBJ2-7; TRBD1 aligns across 8 bases. With 5 bases clipped from V and 3 bases from J, the junction kept 9 bases outside the gene matches. Germline CDR1 reads MGHDK; CDR2 reads SYGVNS. CDR3 size: 15 residues. The CDR3 coding sequence is TGTGCCAGCAGTCAGACAGGGGTATGGGGCTACGAGCAGTACTTC. Amino acids: CASSQTGVWGYEQYF.

This clonotype was found many times. As DNA, the CDR3 is TGTGCCAGCCAACAGGGGCCCAACACTGAAGCTTTCTTT. Residues: CASQQGPNTEAFF. This chain uses TRBV7-3 with TRBJ1-1; TRBD1 matches at 7 bases. V dropped 8 bases and J dropped 2; count of bases not matched to a gene: 5. This CDR3 spans 13 amino acids. Germline lookup yields CDR1 SGHTA and CDR2 FQGTGA.

This clonotype was counted ten times or more. V gene TRBV2 combines with J gene TRBJ1-5; possible D gene TRBD1, 5 bases. Trimming left V 6 bases short and J 5 bases short, with 11 bases between. This CDR3 has 13 residues. CDR1 is SNHLY and CDR2 is FYNNEI in the germline V gene. CDR3 protein: CASRKTGDQPQHF. In DNA form, the CDR3 reads TGTGCCAGCAGGAAAACAGGAGATCAGCCCCAGCATTTT.

This rearrangement joins TRBV12-3 or TRBV12-4 to TRBJ1-2; the match to TRBD1 covers 9 bases. V shed 5 bases, J shed 5 bases, and the junction held 9 bases outside the gene matches. The CDR3 has 15 amino acids. In DNA, the CDR3 is TGTGCCAGCAGTACCGGGACAGGGTCTGGGTATGGCTACACCTTC. Its translation: CASSTGTGSGYGYTF.

This clonotype was detected ten times or more. The genes are TRBV15 and TRBJ2-1; D is possibly TRBD2 (7 bases). The CDR3 is 16 amino acids. V shed 5 bases and J shed 6 bases, with 20 bases lying between them. Per the germline V gene, CDR1 is LNHNV and CDR2 is YYDKDF (reference sequence). The CDR3 loop is CATSGFAGAGVNEQFF. For the CDR3, the DNA is TGTGCCACCAGCGGGTTCGCGGGGGCGGGGGTCAATGAGCAGTTCTTC.

This clonotype was counted a few times. CDR3 protein: CASSQDLSGGISDEQYF. CDR3 nucleotide sequence: TGCGCCAGCAGCCAAGATTTGTCAGGGGGCATTTCAGACGAGCAGTACTTC. V usage is TRBV4-1 and J usage is TRBJ2-7; 8 bases agree with TRBD1. The CDR3 contains 17 residues. Germline loops: CDR1 MGHRA, CDR2 YSYEKL. The V and J ends lost 0 bases and 5 bases, in that order; junction bases with no gene match: 12.

This clonotype was seen at least ten times. The chain joins TRBV27 to TRBJ2-2; 13 bases align to TRBD2. Trimming at V came to 5 bases and at J to 6 bases, leaving 6 bases not matched to a gene. Germline lookup yields CDR1 MNHEY and CDR2 SMNVEV (reference sequence). The CDR3 contains 16 residues. The CDR3 loop is CASSTSGRGTPGELFF. CDR3 DNA sequence: TGTGCCAGCAGTACTAGCGGGAGGGGAACCCCCGGGGAGCTGTTTTTT.

The chain is built from TRBV14 and TRBJ2-1; D call uncertain. The CDR3 has 15 residues. The V end lost 4 bases, the J end lost 4 bases, and 14 bases lay between the germline ends. From germline, CDR1 is SGHDN and CDR2 FVKESK. CDR3 bases: TGTGCCAGCAGCCGCGGCGGCTCAGCTTACAATGAGCAGTTCTTC. Translation: CASSRGGSAYNEQFF.

This chain uses TRBV10-3 with TRBJ1-4; unclear D gene. The CDR3 extends over 12 amino acids. V was clipped by 10 bases and J by 4 bases, with 10 bases between them. CDR1 is ENHRY and CDR2 is SYGVKD in the germline V gene. The CDR3 loop is CATSPLNEKLFF. The CDR3 region has the DNA TGTGCCACCAGCCCTCTTAATGAAAAACTGTTTTTT.

In this sample, this clonotype turned up many times. The V and J genes are TRBV18 and TRBJ2-1; TRBD2 aligns across 7 bases. Germline CDR1 is KGHSH and CDR2 is LQKENI. The CDR3 extends over 15 amino acids. Germline trimming cut 5 bases from V and 2 bases from J; bases unmatched to any gene: 6. In DNA, the CDR3 is TGTGCCAGCTCATCGGAAGCGGGACCCTACAATGAGCAGTTCTTC. This gives the protein CASSSEAGPYNEQFF.